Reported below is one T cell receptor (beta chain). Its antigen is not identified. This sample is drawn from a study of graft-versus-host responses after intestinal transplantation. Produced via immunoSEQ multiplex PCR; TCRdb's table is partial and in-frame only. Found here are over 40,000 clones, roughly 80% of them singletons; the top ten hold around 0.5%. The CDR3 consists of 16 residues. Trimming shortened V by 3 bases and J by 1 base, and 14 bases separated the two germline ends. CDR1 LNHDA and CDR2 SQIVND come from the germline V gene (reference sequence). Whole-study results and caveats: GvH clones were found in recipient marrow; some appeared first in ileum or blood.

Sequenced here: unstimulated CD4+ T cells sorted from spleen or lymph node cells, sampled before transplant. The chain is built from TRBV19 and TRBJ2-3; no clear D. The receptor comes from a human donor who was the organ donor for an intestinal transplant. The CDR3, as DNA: TGTGCCAGTAGTATTGGTCCATATCGGGGCACAGATACGCAGTATTTT. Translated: CASSIGPYRGTDTQYF.